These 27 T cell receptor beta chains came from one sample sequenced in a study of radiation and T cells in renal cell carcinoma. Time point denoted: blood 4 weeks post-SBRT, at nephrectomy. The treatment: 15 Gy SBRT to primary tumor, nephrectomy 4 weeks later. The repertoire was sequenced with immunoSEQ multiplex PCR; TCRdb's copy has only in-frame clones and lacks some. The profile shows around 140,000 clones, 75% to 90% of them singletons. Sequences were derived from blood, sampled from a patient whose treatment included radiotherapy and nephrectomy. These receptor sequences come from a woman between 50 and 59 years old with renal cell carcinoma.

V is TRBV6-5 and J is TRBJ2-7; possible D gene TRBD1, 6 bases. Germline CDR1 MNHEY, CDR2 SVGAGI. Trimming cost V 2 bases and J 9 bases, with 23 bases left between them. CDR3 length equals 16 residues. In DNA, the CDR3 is TGTGCCAGCAGTTACCCCCCCGGGACAACAGACTATCGGCAGTACTTC. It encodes CASSYPPGTTDYRQYF.

The CDR3 DNA reads as TGTGCCAGCAGAAGCGGCGGACAGGGGGTTCAGTTCTTC. Protein product: CASRSGGQGVQFF. V is TRBV7-2 and J is TRBJ2-1, with 10 positions matching TRBD1. Germline CDR1 is SGHTA and CDR2 is FQGNSA. With V trimmed by 6 bases and J by 13 bases, 9 bases remained unmatched. The CDR3 runs to 13 residues.

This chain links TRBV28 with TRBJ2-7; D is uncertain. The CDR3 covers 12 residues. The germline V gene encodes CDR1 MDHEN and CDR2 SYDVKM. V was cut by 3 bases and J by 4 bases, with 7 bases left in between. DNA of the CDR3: TGTGCCAGCAGTTTCCATAATTACGAGCAGTACTTC. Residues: CASSFHNYEQYF.

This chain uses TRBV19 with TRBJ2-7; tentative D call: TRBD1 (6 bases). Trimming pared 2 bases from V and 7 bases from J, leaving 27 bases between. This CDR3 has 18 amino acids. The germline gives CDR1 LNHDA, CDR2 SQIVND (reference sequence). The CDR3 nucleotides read TGTGCCAGTAGTATACGGCCCCCCCGCGTGGGGGCCTTCGGGGAGCAGTACTTC. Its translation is CASSIRPPRVGAFGEQYF.

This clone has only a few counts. CDR3 nucleotides: TGTGCCAGCAGCCCCGTTCTCGGGACTCCAAACGCCTACGAGCAGTACTTC. Protein: CASSPVLGTPNAYEQYF. This chain joins TRBV2 and TRBJ2-7; a possible D gene is TRBD2 (6 bases). Looked up from germline, CDR1 is SNHLY and CDR2 is FYNNEI. The CDR3 covers 17 residues. The V end lost 6 bases, the J end lost 2 bases, and 23 bases lay between the germline ends.

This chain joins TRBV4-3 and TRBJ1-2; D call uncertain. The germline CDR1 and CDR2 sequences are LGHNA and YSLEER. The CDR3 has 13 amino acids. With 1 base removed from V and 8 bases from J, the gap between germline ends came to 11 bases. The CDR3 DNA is TGCGCCAGCAGCCAAGTAGAGGGATACGGCTACACCTTC. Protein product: CASSQVEGYGYTF.

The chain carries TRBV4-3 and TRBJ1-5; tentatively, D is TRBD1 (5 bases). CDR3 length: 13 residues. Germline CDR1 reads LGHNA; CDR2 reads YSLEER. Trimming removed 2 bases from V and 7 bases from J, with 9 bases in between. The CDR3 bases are TGCGCCAGCAGCCAACAGGGAGGCCAGCCCCAGCATTTT. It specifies CASSQQGGQPQHF.

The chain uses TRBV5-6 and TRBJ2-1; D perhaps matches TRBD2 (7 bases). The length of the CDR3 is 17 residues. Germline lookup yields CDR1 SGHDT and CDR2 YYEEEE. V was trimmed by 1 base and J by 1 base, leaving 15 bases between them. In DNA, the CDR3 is TGTGCCAGCAGCTTGAGGGAGGGGGGGCTGTCCTACAATGAGCAGTTCTTC. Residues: CASSLREGGLSYNEQFF.

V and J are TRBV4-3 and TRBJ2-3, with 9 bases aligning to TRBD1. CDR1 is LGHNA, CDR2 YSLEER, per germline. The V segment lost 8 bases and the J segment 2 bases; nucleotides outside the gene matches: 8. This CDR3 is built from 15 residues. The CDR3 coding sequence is TGCGCCAGCGCCCCGGGACAGGGTTACACAGATACGCAGTATTTT. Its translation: CASAPGQGYTDTQYF.

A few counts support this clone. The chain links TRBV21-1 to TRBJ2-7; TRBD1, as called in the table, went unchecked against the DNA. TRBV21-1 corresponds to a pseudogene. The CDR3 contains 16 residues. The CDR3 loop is CASSKSVTVPPYEQYF. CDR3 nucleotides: TGTGCCAGCAGCAAATCAGTCACAGTTCCTCCCTACGAGCAGTACTTC.

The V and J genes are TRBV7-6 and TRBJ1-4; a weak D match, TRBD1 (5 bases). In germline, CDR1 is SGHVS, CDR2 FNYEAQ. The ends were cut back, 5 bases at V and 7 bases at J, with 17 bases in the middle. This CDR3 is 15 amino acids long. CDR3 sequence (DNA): TGTGCCAGCAGCCCGGGGGGGGTCGGAGGTGAAAAACTGTTTTTT. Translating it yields CASSPGGVGGEKLFF.

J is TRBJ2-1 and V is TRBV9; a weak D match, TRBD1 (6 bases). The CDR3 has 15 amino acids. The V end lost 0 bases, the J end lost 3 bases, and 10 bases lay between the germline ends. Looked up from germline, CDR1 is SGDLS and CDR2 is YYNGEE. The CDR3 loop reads CASSVVGGGYNEQFF. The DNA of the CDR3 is TGTGCCAGCAGCGTAGTAGGGGGTGGCTACAATGAGCAGTTCTTC.

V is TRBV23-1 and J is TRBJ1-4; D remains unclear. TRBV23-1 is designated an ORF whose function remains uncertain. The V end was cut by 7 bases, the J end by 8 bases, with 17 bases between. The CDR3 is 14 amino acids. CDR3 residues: CASTVQLPAEKLFF. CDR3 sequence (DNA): TGCGCCAGCACCGTTCAACTACCAGCCGAAAAACTGTTTTTT.

DNA of the CDR3: TGTGCCAGCAGTTACTCGGGGCTGGATACGCAGTATTTT. Protein sequence: CASSYSGLDTQYF. V is TRBV6-5 and J is TRBJ2-3; weak D call: TRBD1 (5 bases). The V end lost 0 bases, the J end lost 6 bases, and 7 bases lay between the germline ends. CDR3 length: 13 residues. Germline V gene sequence: CDR1 MNHEY, CDR2 SVGAGI.

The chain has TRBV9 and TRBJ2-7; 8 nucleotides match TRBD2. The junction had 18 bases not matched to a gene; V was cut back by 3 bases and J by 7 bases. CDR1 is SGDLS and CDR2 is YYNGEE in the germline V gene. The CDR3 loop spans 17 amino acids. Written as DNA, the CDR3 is TGTGCCAGCAGCGGCCCCGGCGGGGCTAGCGGGCCCTGGGAGCAGTACTTC. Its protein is CASSGPGGASGPWEQYF.

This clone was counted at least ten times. This CDR3 is CASSRAFWRSGYNEQFF. The CDR3 DNA is TGTGCCAGTAGTCGCGCCTTTTGGCGGTCTGGGTACAATGAGCAGTTCTTC. This chain links TRBV19 with TRBJ2-1; D is uncertain. With 5 bases removed from V and 4 bases from J, the gap between germline ends came to 21 bases. Germline values: CDR1 LNHDA, CDR2 SQIVND (reference sequence). The CDR3 sequence is 17 residues long.

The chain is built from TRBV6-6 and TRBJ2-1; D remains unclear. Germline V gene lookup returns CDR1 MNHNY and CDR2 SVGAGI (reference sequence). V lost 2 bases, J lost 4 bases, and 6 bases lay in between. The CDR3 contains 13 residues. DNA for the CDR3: TGTGCCAGCAGTTACCCAGCGTACAATGAGCAGTTCTTC. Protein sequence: CASSYPAYNEQFF.

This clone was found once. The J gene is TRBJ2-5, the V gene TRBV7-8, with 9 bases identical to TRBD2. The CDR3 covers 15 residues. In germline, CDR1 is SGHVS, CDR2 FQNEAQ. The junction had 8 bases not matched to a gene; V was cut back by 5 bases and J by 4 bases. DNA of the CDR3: TGTGCCAGCAGCCCACCTGGACTAGCGTTAGAGACCCAGTACTTC. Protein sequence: CASSPPGLALETQYF.

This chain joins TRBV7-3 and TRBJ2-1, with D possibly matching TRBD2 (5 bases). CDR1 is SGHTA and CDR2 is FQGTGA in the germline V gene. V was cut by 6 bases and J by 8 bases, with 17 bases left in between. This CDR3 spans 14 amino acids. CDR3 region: CASSASGFVDEQFF. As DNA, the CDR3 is TGTGCCAGCAGTGCAAGCGGATTTGTTGATGAGCAGTTCTTC.

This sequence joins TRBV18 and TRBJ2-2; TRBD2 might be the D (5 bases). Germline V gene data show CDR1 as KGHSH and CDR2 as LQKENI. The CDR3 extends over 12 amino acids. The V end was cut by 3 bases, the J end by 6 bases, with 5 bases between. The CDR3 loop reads CASSPRAGELFF. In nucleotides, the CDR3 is TGTGCCAGCTCACCGAGGGCCGGGGAGCTGTTTTTT. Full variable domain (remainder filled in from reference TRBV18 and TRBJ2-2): NAGVMQNPRHLVRRRGQEARLRCSPMKGHSHVYWYRQLPEEGLKFMVYLQKENIIDESGMPKERFSAEFPKEGPSILRIQQVVRGDSAAYFCASSPRAGELFFGEGSRLTVL.

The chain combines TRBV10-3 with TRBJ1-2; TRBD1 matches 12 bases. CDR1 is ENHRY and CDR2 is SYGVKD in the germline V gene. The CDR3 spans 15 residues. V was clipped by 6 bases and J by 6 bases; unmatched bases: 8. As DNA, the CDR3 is TGTGCCATCAGGAAGACCGGGACAGGGGGCGATGGCTACACCTTC. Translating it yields CAIRKTGTGGDGYTF.

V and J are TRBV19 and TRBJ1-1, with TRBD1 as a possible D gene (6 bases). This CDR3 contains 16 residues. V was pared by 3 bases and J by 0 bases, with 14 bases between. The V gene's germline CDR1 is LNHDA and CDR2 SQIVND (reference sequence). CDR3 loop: CASSITAQGMNTEAFF. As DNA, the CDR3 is TGTGCCAGTAGTATCACGGCTCAGGGGATGAACACTGAAGCTTTCTTT. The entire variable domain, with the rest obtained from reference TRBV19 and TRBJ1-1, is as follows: DGGITQSPKYLFRKEGQNVTLSCEQNLNHDAMYWYRQDPGQGLRLIYYSQIVNDFQKGDIAEGYSVSREKKESFPLTVTSAQKNPTAFYLCASSITAQGMNTEAFFGQGTRLTVV.

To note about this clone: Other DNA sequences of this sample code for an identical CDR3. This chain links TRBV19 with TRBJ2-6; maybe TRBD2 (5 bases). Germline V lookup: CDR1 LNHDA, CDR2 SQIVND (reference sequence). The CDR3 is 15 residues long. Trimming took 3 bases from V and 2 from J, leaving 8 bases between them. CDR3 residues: CASSISGAGANVLTF. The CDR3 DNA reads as TGTGCCAGTAGTATTTCCGGGGCTGGGGCCAACGTCCTGACTTTC.

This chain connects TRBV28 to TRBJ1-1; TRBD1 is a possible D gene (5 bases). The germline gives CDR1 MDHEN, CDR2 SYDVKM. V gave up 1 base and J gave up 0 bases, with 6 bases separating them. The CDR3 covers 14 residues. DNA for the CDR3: TGTGCCAGCAGTTTATCAGGGCTGAACACTGAAGCTTTCTTT. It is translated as CASSLSGLNTEAFF.

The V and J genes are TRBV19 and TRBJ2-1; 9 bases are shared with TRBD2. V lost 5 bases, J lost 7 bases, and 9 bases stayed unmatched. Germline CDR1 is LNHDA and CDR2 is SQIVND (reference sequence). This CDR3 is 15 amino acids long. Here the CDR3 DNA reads TGTGCCAGTAGTTGGGCGGGAGGGGAGCAGAATGAGCAGTTCTTC. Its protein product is CASSWAGGEQNEQFF.

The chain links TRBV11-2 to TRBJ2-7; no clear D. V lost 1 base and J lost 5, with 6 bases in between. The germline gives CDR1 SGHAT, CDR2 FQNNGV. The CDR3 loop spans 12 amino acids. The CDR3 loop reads CASSLVRHEQYF. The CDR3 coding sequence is TGTGCCAGCAGCTTAGTCAGGCACGAGCAGTACTTC.

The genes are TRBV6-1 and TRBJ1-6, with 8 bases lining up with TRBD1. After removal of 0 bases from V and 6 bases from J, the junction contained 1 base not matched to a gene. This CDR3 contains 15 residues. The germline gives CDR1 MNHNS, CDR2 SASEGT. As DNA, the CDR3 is TGTGCCAGCAGTGAAGCGACAGGGGCTAATTCACCCCTCCACTTT. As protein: CASSEATGANSPLHF.